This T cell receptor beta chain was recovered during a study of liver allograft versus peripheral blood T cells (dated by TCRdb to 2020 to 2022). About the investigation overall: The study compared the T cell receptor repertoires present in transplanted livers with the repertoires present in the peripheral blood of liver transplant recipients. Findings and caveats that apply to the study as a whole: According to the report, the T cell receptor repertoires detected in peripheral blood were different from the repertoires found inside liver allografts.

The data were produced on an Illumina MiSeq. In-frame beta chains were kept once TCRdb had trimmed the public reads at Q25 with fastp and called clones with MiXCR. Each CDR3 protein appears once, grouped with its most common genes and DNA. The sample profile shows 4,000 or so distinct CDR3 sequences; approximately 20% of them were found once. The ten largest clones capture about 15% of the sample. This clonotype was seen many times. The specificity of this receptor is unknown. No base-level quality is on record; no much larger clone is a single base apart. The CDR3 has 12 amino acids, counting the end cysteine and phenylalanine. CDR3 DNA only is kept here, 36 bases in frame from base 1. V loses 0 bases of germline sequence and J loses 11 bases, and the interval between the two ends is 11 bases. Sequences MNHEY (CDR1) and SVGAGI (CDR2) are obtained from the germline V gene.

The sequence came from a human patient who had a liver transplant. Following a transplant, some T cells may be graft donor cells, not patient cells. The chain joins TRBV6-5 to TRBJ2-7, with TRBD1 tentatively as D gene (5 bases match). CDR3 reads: CASSYSRTQEYF. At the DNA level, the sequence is TGTGCCAGCAGTTACTCTAGGACACAAGAGTACTTC.